In this sample, the clone carrying this T cell receptor (beta chain) turned up many times. This CDR3 contains 15 residues. Trimming took 6 bases from V and 7 from J, leaving 19 bases between them. Regarding time point: newly diagnosed GD, antithyroid drugs for less than 3 months. Researchers made the TCR library from RNA that was extracted from PBMCs. According to the study, TCR beta libraries were built with iRepertoire HTBI primers and CDR3-region Arm-PCR. TCRdb reprocessed the multiplex PCR reads via MiXCR and lists one record per CDR3 protein. The sample shows 550,000 to 700,000 distinct CDR3 sequences, roughly 16% of them seen only once. This record comes from a study of regulatory T cells in long-lasting Graves disease. Study as a whole: Patients newly diagnosed with Graves' had been on antithyroid drugs for under 3 months.

This sample also belongs to another study, concerning T cells in Graves' hyperthyroidism and ophthalmopathy. As reported in that work: Clinicians diagnosed patients from clinical symptoms, serum thyroxine and TRAb, thyroid ultrasound and orbital computed tomography.

Source: peripheral blood mononuclear cells (PBMCs), taken at new diagnosis, from a patient treated with antithyroid drugs. The chain recombines TRBV12-3 or TRBV12-4 with TRBJ2-1; D possibly corresponds to TRBD2 (7 bases). The clonotype originates from a young man with Graves disease. CDR3: CASRAGEGRGNEQFF. The CDR3 DNA is TGTGCCAGCAGAGCAGGGGAGGGCAGGGGAAATGAGCAGTTCTTC.